The T cell receptor (beta chain) described here comes from a study of STAT5B mutations in CD4+ large granular lymphocyte leukemia. Study-level findings and limits: Roughly a quarter of private leukemic clonotypes occurred rarely in other patients' non-leukemic repertoires. The CD4+ versus CD8+ T-LGLL clonality difference may reflect limited sample size.

Sequenced by immunoSEQ multiplex PCR; TCRdb stores in-frame clones only, minus some. The table lists under 35,000 clones, approximately 74% of them singletons, with 0.29% in the top ten. On this clone itself: Its cognate antigen is unknown.

The TCR originated in a human donor in good health. The source material was CD4+ T cells from blood buffy coats.

The CDR3 DNA reads as TGTGCCAGTAGTATGGGACAGAACACTGAAGCTTTCTTT. It is translated as CASSMGQNTEAFF. V gene TRBV19 combines with J gene TRBJ1-1; maybe TRBD1 (6 bases). V lost 3 bases to trimming and J lost 1 base, with 6 bases between them. Germline CDR1 LNHDA, CDR2 SQIVND (reference sequence). This CDR3 region has 13 residues.